Listed below are T cell receptor beta chains from one sample, sequenced in a study of T-cell reconstitution after alpha-beta-depleted transplantation in children. TCRdb reprocessed the PCR reads via MiXCR and lists one record per CDR3 protein. The sample yields about 460,000 distinct CDR3 sequences, roughly a tenth seen once. The sequences come from PBMCs, collected before TCRalphabeta/CD19-depleted stem cell transplant. These receptor sequences come from a child aged 2-15 years with inherited bone marrow failure, due to receive a stem cell transplant. Each CDR3 is given with its conserved first and last residue. Some rows have no size entry. The others give once, few or many, or a class for an expanded clone.

clone size: many; V gene: TRBV28; J gene: TRBJ2-3; CDR3 protein: CASSTSGLAGGPTDTQYF
clone size: few; V gene: TRBV30; J gene: TRBJ2-1; CDR3 protein: CAWARGIFDNEQFF
clone size: many; V gene: TRBV5-1; J gene: TRBJ2-3; CDR3 protein: CASSRANSGIWSETQYF
clone size: .; V gene: TRBV12-3/TRBV12-4; J gene: TRBJ1-1; CDR3 protein: CASRYTYTEAFF
clone size: many; V gene: TRBV29-1; J gene: TRBJ2-1; CDR3 protein: CSARPSDSYNEQFF
clone size: once; V gene: TRBV5-6; J gene: TRBJ2-1; CDR3 protein: CAMSPSLGCGEQFF
clone size: many; V gene: TRBV7-2; J gene: TRBJ2-7; CDR3 protein: CATEREPTYEQYF
clone size: many; V gene: TRBV5-1; J gene: TRBJ2-3; CDR3 protein: CASSFSREEDTQYF
clone size: .; V gene: TRBV6-1; J gene: TRBJ2-7; CDR3 protein: CASSPASGGVISYEQYF
clone size: many; V gene: TRBV10-3; J gene: TRBJ2-7; CDR3 protein: CAISELQEPYEQYF
clone size: .; V gene: TRBV29-1; J gene: TRBJ2-7; CDR3 protein: CSGTGTGTYEQYF
clone size: few; V gene: TRBV7-8; J gene: TRBJ1-1; CDR3 protein: CASRSRQGGTEAFF
clone size: many; V gene: TRBV4-3; J gene: TRBJ1-2; CDR3 protein: CASSQVEGKYGYTF
clone size: many; V gene: TRBV20-1; J gene: TRBJ2-7; CDR3 protein: CSARDPRSDGGEQYF
clone size: many; V gene: TRBV12-3/TRBV12-4; J gene: TRBJ2-1; CDR3 protein: CASSDWREVFF
clone size: few; V gene: TRBV25-1; J gene: TRBJ2-1; CDR3 protein: CASSESGLDYNEQFF
clone size: many; V gene: TRBV28; J gene: TRBJ1-5; CDR3 protein: CASSLFGAPDQPQHF
clone size: once; V gene: TRBV6-1; J gene: TRBJ1-5; CDR3 protein: CASSGTRGVQPQHF
clone size: many; V gene: TRBV5-1; J gene: TRBJ1-2; CDR3 protein: CASSLGPENGYTF
clone size: few; V gene: TRBV28; J gene: TRBJ2-7; CDR3 protein: CASTSGQGPEQYF
clone size: .; V gene: TRBV6-1; J gene: TRBJ2-3; CDR3 protein: CASSPATVGTDTQYF
clone size: .; V gene: TRBV27; J gene: TRBJ2-1; CDR3 protein: CASSLFPPSVDEQFF
clone size: many; V gene: TRBV7-2; J gene: TRBJ2-1; CDR3 protein: CASSLGVAGYNEQFF
clone size: many; V gene: TRBV12-3/TRBV12-4; J gene: TRBJ2-2; CDR3 protein: CASRLLAGADGELFF
clone size: .; V gene: TRBV11-1; J gene: TRBJ2-3; CDR3 protein: CASSLAFTPGPGTQYF
clone size: few; V gene: TRBV7-2; J gene: TRBJ2-4; CDR3 protein: CASSSRWGGQNIQYF
clone size: many; V gene: TRBV7-2; J gene: TRBJ2-3; CDR3 protein: CASSPRGRRGDTDTQYF
clone size: .; V gene: TRBV6-1; J gene: TRBJ1-4; CDR3 protein: CASSPQGASGEKLFF
clone size: many; V gene: TRBV29-1; J gene: TRBJ2-7; CDR3 protein: CSVQRTSGAYEQYF